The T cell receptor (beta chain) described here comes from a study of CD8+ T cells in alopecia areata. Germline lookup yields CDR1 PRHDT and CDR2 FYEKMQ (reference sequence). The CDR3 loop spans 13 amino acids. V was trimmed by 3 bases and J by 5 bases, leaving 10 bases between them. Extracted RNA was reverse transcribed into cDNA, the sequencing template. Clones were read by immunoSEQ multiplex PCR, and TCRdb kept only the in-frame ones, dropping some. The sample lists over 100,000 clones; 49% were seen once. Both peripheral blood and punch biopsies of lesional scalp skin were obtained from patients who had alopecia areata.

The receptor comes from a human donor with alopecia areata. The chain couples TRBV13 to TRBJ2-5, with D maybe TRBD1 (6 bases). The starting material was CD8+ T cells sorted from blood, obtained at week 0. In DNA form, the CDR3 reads TGTGCCAGCAGCTTTGGGGGCTCGGAGACCCAGTACTTC. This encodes CASSFGGSETQYF.